This T cell receptor (beta chain) was recovered during a study of blood T cell repertoires in COVID-19. Per the original methods: From reference gene primer amplification, estimates of nucleated cell counts were derived. Method: immunoSEQ multiplex PCR; TCRdb's copy keeps in-frame clones and lacks some. That table supplies the V and J calls and clone size; D and trimming were determined from the DNA. The sample includes about 210,000 clones, 75% to 85% of them seen just once. V was pared by 4 bases and J by 7 bases, with 3 bases of the junction left unmatched. The CDR3 length is 13 residues. The germline V gene encodes CDR1 KGHSH and CDR2 LQKENI.

This rearrangement joins TRBV18 to TRBJ2-7; 11 positions agree with TRBD1. The sequenced sample consisted of peripheral blood. The clonotype originates from a man aged 35-49 years who had recovered from COVID-19. The CDR3 DNA reads TGTGCCAGCTCACAGGACAGGGGGCGAGAGCAGTACTTC. Its translation: CASSQDRGREQYF.